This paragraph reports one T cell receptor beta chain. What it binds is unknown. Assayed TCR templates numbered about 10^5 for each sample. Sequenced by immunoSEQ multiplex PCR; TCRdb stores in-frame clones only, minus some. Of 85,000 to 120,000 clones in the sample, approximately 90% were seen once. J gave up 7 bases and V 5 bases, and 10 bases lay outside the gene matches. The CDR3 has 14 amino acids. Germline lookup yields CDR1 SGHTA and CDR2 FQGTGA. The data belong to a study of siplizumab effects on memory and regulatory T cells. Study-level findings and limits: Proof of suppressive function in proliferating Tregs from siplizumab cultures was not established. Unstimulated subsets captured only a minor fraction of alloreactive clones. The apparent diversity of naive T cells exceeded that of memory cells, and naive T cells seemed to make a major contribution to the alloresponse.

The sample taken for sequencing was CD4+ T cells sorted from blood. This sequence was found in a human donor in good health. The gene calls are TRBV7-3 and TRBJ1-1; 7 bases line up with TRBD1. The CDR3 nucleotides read TGTGCCAGCAGCACTCAGGGGGGTACGTTTGAAGCTTTCTTT. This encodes CASSTQGGTFEAFF.